The 6 T cell receptor beta chains listed next were all sequenced from one sample in a study of Ad26.COV2.S vaccination and SARS-CoV-2 variants. TCRdb's table, derived via immunoSEQ multiplex PCR, lists solely in-frame clones and lacks some. The sample includes 500,000 or so clones, roughly 87% of them seen just once. Treatment described: some 19 received Ad26.COV2.S at low or high dose, single or two shots; roughly five received placebo; per-sample allocation not given. Specimens were obtained on day 63 following the first vaccine or placebo injection. Specimen: peripheral blood, collected in a trial of Ad26.COV2.S vaccine versus placebo. The receptors shown here come from a person aged 18-65 years who received the Ad26.COV2.S COVID-19 vaccine or a placebo.

The rearrangement joins TRBV10-3 to TRBJ1-3; no reliable D call. This CDR3 has 13 residues. Germline V CDR1 and CDR2: ENHRY, SYGVKD. V lost 3 bases and J 5 bases, leaving 8 bases between the germline ends. This CDR3 reads CAISDSGRNTIYF. In DNA, the CDR3 is TGTGCCATCAGTGACAGCGGGCGAAACACCATATATTTT.

This chain joins TRBV2 and TRBJ2-7, with a tentative D call TRBD1 (8 bases). The CDR3 runs to 14 residues. The germline CDR1 and CDR2 sequences are SNHLY and FYNNEI. Trimming left V 9 bases short and J 7 bases short, with 22 bases between. CDR3 nucleotide sequence: TGTGCCAGAGACCGGACAGGGAGGGGTGGGGAGCAGTACTTC. Protein product: CARDRTGRGGEQYF.

The chain is built from TRBV3-1 (or the pseudogene TRBV3-2) and TRBJ1-4, with TRBD1 as a possible D gene (5 bases). The CDR3 extends over 14 amino acids. The V and J ends lost 4 bases and 4 bases respectively, with 10 bases between them. Germline assignment: CDR1 LGHDT and CDR2 YNNKEL (reference sequence). CDR3 in DNA: TGTGCCAGCAGCCCGCGACAGTTTAATGAAAAACTGTTTTTT. Protein product: CASSPRQFNEKLFF.

This chain links TRBV5-1 with TRBJ2-1; 10 bases fit TRBD2. J lost 3 bases, V lost 7 bases, and 4 bases had no gene match. CDR1 is SGHRS, CDR2 YFSETQ, per germline. This CDR3 is built from 14 residues. The CDR3 loop reads CASAPSGGYNEQFF. The DNA for the CDR3 is TGCGCCAGCGCCCCTAGCGGGGGCTACAATGAGCAGTTCTTC.

The chain carries TRBV12-5 and TRBJ2-5; the match to TRBD2 covers 8 bases. The junction had 8 bases not matched to a gene; V was cut back by 3 bases and J by 5 bases. CDR1 and CDR2 from the germline V gene are LGHNT and FRNRAP. The CDR3 contains 15 residues. CDR3 in amino acids: CASGFSGTAAETQYF. CDR3 bases: TGTGCTAGTGGTTTTAGCGGGACCGCCGCGGAGACCCAGTACTTC.

The rearrangement joins TRBV3-1 (or the pseudogene TRBV3-2) to TRBJ2-7; 9 nucleotides align to TRBD2. The length of the CDR3 is 17 residues. CDR1 is LGHDT, CDR2 YNNKEL, per germline (reference sequence). After removal of 4 bases from V and 0 bases from J, the junction contained 10 bases not matched to a gene. CDR3 in amino acids: CASSPTPSGRSSYEQYV. The CDR3 DNA reads as TGTGCCAGCAGCCCCACACCCAGCGGGAGGAGCTCCTACGAGCAGTACGTC.